One TCR beta chain is described in this entry. Study processing details: Estimates of nucleated cell counts were drawn from the amplification of reference gene primers. Using immunoSEQ multiplex PCR, the repertoire was profiled, and TCRdb retains in-frame clones only, with some absent. The DNA gave D and trimming, while V, J and clone size come from that table. Here the sample spans about 34,000 clones, approximately 80% being singletons. This sample stems from a study of blood T cell repertoires in COVID-19. At the level of the study: Collection of acute and convalescent COVID-19 samples took place in the United States, Italy and Spain. From T cells, B-cell-depleted T cells, or PBMCs came the material, which was cDNA or gDNA.

Germline trimming cut 7 bases from V and 2 bases from J; bases unmatched to any gene: 7. The CDR3 has 14 residues. CDR1 MNHNY and CDR2 SVGAGI come from the germline V gene (reference sequence). Material for sequencing was peripheral blood. The receptor's source is a human donor in a cohort sampled during active COVID-19. The chain joins TRBV6-6 to TRBJ1-2; the match to TRBD1 covers 7 bases. CDR3 loop: CASTVTGRNYGYTF. The CDR3 region has the DNA TGTGCCAGCACCGTGACAGGGAGGAACTATGGCTACACCTTC.